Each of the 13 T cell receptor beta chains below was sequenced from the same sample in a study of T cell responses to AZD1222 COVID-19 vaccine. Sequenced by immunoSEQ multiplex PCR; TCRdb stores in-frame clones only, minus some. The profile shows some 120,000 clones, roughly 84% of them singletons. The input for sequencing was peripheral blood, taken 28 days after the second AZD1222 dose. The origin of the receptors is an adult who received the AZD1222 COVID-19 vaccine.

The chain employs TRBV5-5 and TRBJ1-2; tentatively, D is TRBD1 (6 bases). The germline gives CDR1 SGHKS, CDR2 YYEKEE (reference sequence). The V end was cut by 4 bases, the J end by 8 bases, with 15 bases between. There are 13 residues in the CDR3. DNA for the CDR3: TGTGCCAGCAGCCAGTACGGGGGCAACGGCTACACCTTC. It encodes CASSQYGGNGYTF. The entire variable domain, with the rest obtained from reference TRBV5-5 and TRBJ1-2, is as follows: DAGVTQSPTHLIKTRGQQVTLRCSPISGHKSVSWYQQVLGQGPQFIFQYYEKEERGRGNFPDRFSARQFPNYSSELNVNALLLGDSALYLCASSQYGGNGYTFGSGTRLTVV.

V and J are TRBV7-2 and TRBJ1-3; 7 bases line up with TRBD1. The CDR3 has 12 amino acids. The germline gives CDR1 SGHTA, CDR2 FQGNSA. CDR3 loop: CAVTGEGNTIYF. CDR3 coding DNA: TGTGCTGTAACAGGGGAGGGAAACACCATATATTTT.

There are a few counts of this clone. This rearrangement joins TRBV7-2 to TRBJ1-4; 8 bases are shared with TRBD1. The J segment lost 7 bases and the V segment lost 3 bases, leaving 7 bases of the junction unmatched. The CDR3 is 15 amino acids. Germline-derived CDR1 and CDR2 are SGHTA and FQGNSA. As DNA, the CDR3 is TGTGCCAGCAGCTTCAATACAGGGGGGGGTGAAAAACTGTTTTTT. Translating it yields CASSFNTGGGEKLFF.

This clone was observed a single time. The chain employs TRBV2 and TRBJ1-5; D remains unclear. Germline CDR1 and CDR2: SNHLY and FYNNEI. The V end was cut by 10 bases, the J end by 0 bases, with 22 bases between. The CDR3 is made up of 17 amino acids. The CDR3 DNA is TGTGCCACCGGTTTGGGCAGAAACCTTTATAGCAATCAGCCCCAGCATTTT. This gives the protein CATGLGRNLYSNQPQHF.

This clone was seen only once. The CDR3 bases are TGTGCCAGTACCGACGGTCGACAGGGACTCACAGATACGCAGTATTTT. Its protein is CASTDGRQGLTDTQYF. The V gene is TRBV19, the J gene TRBJ2-3; tentatively, D is TRBD1 (7 bases). The germline V gene encodes CDR1 LNHDA and CDR2 SQIVND (reference sequence). The CDR3 is 16 residues long. Trimming removed 7 bases from V and 2 bases from J, with 19 bases in between.

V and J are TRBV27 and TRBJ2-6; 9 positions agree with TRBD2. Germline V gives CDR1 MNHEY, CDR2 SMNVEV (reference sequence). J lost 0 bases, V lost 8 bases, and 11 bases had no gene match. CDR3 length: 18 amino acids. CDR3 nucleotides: TGTGCCAGCTGTCCTCGGGCGGGGGGGCACTCTGGGGCCAACGTCCTGACTTTC. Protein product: CASCPRAGGHSGANVLTF.

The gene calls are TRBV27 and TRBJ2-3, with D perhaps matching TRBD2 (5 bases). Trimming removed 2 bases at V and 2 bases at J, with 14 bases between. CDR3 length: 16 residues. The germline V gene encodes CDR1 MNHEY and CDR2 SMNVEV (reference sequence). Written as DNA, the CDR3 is TGTGCCAGCAGTTTAGGGCCGGGGAGAAACACAGATACGCAGTATTTT. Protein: CASSLGPGRNTDTQYF.

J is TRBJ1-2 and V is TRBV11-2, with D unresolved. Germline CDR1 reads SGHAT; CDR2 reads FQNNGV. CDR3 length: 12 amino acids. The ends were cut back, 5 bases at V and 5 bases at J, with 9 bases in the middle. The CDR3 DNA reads TGTGCCAGCAGCCAAAACATGTATGGCTACACCTTC. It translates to CASSQNMYGYTF. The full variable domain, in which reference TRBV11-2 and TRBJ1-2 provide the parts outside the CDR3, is EAGVAQSPRYKIIEKRQSVAFWCNPISGHATLYWYQQILGQGPKLLIQFQNNGVVDDSQLPKDRFSAERLKGVDSTLKIQPAKLEDSAVYLCASSQNMYGYTFGSGTRLTVV.

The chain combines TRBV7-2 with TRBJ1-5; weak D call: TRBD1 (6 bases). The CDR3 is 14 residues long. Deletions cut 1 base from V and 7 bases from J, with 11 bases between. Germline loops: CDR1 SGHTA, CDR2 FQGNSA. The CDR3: CASSLEQGGQPQHF. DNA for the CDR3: TGTGCCAGCAGCTTAGAACAGGGTGGCCAGCCCCAGCATTTT.

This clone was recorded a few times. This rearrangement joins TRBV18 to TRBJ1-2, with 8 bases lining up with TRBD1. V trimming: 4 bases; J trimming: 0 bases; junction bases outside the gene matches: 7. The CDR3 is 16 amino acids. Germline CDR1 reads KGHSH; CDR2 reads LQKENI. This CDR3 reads CASSQNRGDSNYGYTF. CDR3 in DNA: TGTGCCAGCTCACAGAACAGGGGGGATTCTAACTATGGCTACACCTTC.

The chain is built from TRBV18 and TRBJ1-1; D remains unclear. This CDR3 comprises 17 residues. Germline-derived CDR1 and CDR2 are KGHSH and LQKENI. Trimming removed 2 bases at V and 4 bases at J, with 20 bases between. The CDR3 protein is CASSPGDIGTLGTEAFF. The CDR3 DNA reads TGTGCCAGCTCACCAGGAGACATTGGTACCTTGGGCACTGAAGCTTTCTTT.

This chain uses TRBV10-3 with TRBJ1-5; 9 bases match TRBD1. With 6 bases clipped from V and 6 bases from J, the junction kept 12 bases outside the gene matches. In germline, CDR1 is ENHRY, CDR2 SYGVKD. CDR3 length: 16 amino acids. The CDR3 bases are TGTGCCATCAGCAGGACAGGGGAGAGTTTTATTCAGCCCCAGCATTTT. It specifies CAISRTGESFIQPQHF.

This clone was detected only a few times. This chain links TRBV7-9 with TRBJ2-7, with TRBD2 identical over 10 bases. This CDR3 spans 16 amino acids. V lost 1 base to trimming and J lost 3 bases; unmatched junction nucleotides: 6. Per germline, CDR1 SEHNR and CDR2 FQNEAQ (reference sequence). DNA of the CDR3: TGTGCCAGCAGCTTAGTCGTAGCGGGGGGCAACTACGAGCAGTACTTC. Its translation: CASSLVVAGGNYEQYF.